Sequencing of this TCR beta chain was carried out in a study of shared clonotypes between healthy human individuals. Study-wide results and limits: Blood was the sole source, and tissue repertoires probably differ.

The V end lost 0 bases, the J end lost 2 bases, and 8 bases lay between the germline ends. The germline CDR1 and CDR2 sequences are SGDLS and YYNGEE. There are 14 residues in the CDR3. Comments on this clone: Its matching antigen is unknown. Other DNA sequences in the same sample also yield this CDR3.

Researchers partitioned CD4+ cells into CD45RA+ naive and CD45RA-negative memory subsets. TCRdb keeps only in-frame clones here, not all; method: immunoSEQ multiplex PCR. This sample has some 900,000 clones, with less than 85% found just once. The chain uses TRBV9 and TRBJ2-5; D gene ambiguous. Specimen: memory CD4+ T cells sorted from blood. Subset noted: CD45RA-negative fraction. This receptor was taken from a man aged 18 to 30 in good health. The CDR3 DNA reads as TGTGCCAGCAGCGTAGGGAGCCTACAAGAGACCCAGTACTTC. The encoded protein is CASSVGSLQETQYF.